These 21 T cell receptor beta chains were sequenced from one sample in a study of control samples from healthy donors and cancer patients. The assay was immunoSEQ multiplex PCR, and TCRdb's table has in-frame clones only and misses some. The sample has 150,000 to 200,000 clones; 91% are singletons. Sequencing used blood. Source of these receptors: a woman under 40 in good health.

This chain connects TRBV7-2 to TRBJ2-1; 9 nucleotides align to TRBD2. The germline V gene encodes CDR1 SGHTA and CDR2 FQGNSA. Trimming removed 1 base from V and 6 bases from J; junction bases left unmatched: 1. The CDR3 is made up of 14 amino acids. The CDR3 loop reads CASSLGTSVNEQFF. The DNA for the CDR3 is TGTGCCAGCAGCTTAGGGACTAGCGTCAATGAGCAGTTCTTC.

This clone was seen a single time. V usage is TRBV30 and J usage is TRBJ1-1; 11 bases are shared with TRBD1. J gave up 4 bases and V 0 bases, and 4 bases lay outside the gene matches. This CDR3 is built from 15 residues. Germline CDR1 GTSNPN, CDR2 SVGIG (reference sequence). The CDR3 region is CAWSVLGTGGTEAFF. DNA for the CDR3: TGTGCCTGGAGTGTACTCGGGACAGGGGGCACTGAAGCTTTCTTT. The variable domain in full, with the rest retrieved from reference TRBV30 and TRBJ1-1, is SQTIHQWPATLVQPVGSPLSLECTVEGTSNPNLYWYRQAAGRGLQLLFYSVGIGQISSEVPQNLSASRPQDRQFILSSKKLLLSDSGFYLCAWSVLGTGGTEAFFGQGTRLTVV.

The chain employs TRBV5-4 and TRBJ1-2; 7 nucleotides agree with TRBD1. With 4 bases clipped from V and 0 bases from J, the junction kept 6 bases outside the gene matches. The CDR3 contains 15 residues. Germline V gives CDR1 SGHNT, CDR2 YYREEE (reference sequence). The CDR3 reads CASSARDRANYGYTF. CDR3 in DNA: TGTGCCAGCAGCGCCCGGGACAGAGCTAACTATGGCTACACCTTC. Full variable domain (missing parts from reference TRBV5-4 and TRBJ1-2): ETGVTQSPTHLIKTRGQQVTLRCSSQSGHNTVSWYQQALGQGPQFIFQYYREEENGRGNFPPRFSGLQFPNYSSELNVNALELDDSALYLCASSARDRANYGYTFGSGTRLTVV.

The J gene is TRBJ2-2, the V gene TRBV28, with TRBD1 matching over 7 bases. In germline, CDR1 is MDHEN, CDR2 SYDVKM. V lost 3 bases and J lost 7; bases outside the gene matches: 8. The CDR3 has 15 amino acids. The CDR3 protein is CASSLVGQRRGELFF. CDR3 nucleotides: TGTGCCAGCAGTTTGGTGGGACAGCGCCGCGGGGAGCTGTTTTTT.

The V call is TRBV20-1, the J call TRBJ1-2; no clear D gene. The V end was cut by 7 bases, the J end by 8 bases, with 8 bases between. Germline V lookup: CDR1 DFQATT, CDR2 SNEGSKA (reference sequence). The CDR3 sequence is 9 residues long. CDR3 DNA: TGCAGTGGTCAGGACGGCTACACCTTC. The encoded protein is CSGQDGYTF.

This clone has more than one count but fewer than ten. This chain connects TRBV28 to TRBJ2-1; 7 bases fit TRBD2. This CDR3 is built from 15 residues. V shed 1 base, J shed 9 bases, and the junction held 9 bases outside the gene matches. Germline V CDR1 and CDR2: MDHEN, SYDVKM. The CDR3 sequence: CASSLLGGTRPEQFF. Written as DNA, the CDR3 is TGTGCCAGCAGTTTATTGGGGGGGACCAGGCCTGAGCAGTTCTTC.

Worth noting for this clone: The sample has other DNA sequences that encode this CDR3 too. The V gene is TRBV28, the J gene TRBJ2-7; D is ambiguous. This CDR3 comprises 12 residues. The V and J ends lost 1 base and 3 bases respectively, with 4 bases between them. Germline CDR1 reads MDHEN; CDR2 reads SYDVKM. CDR3: CASSLLGYEQYF. In DNA form, the CDR3 reads TGTGCCAGCAGTTTATTAGGCTACGAGCAGTACTTC.

This sequence joins TRBV2 and TRBJ2-2; tentatively, D is TRBD1 (5 bases). Trimming took 8 bases from V and 0 from J, leaving 16 bases between them. This CDR3 comprises 16 residues. CDR1 is SNHLY and CDR2 is FYNNEI in the germline V gene. CDR3 DNA sequence: TGTGCCAGCGGCGACCATGACAGTCCGAACACCGGGGAGCTGTTTTTT. Translated: CASGDHDSPNTGELFF.

This chain links TRBV4-1 with TRBJ1-1, with 9 bases matching TRBD1. Germline CDR1 and CDR2: MGHRA and YSYEKL. CDR3 length: 16 amino acids. V lost 4 bases to trimming and J lost 1 base; unmatched junction nucleotides: 7. CDR3 residues: CASSRYRTGANTEAFF. The CDR3 DNA reads as TGCGCCAGCAGCCGCTACCGGACAGGGGCGAACACTGAAGCTTTCTTT.

The genes are TRBV4-3 and TRBJ1-4; D call uncertain. This CDR3 is built from 16 residues. CDR1 and CDR2 from the germline V gene are LGHNA and YSLEER. Between the trimmed V and J ends, which lost 0 bases and 3 bases, there was a span of 11 bases. The CDR3 protein is CASSQDSQRANEKLFF. The DNA of the CDR3 is TGCGCCAGCAGCCAAGATAGTCAGAGGGCTAATGAAAAACTGTTTTTT.

This chain uses TRBV28 with TRBJ2-2, with D perhaps matching TRBD1 (5 bases). The germline V and J ends were trimmed by 6 bases and 6 bases, with 14 bases remaining between them. Per the germline V gene, CDR1 is MDHEN and CDR2 is SYDVKM. This CDR3 is 14 amino acids long. Here the CDR3 DNA reads TGTGCCAGCAGGTCAGGGTCCTGGTCCGGGGAGCTGTTTTTT. This encodes CASRSGSWSGELFF.

The V and J genes are TRBV28 and TRBJ1-1; 7 bases match TRBD1. The CDR3 contains 14 residues. Germline CDR1 is MDHEN and CDR2 is SYDVKM. The V gene end was trimmed by 4 bases and the J gene end by 1 base; junction bases not matched to a gene: 3. The chain's CDR3 is CASSSRGGNTEAFF. CDR3 sequence (DNA): TGTGCCAGCAGTTCCAGGGGGGGGAACACTGAAGCTTTCTTT. The full variable domain, rest sourced from reference TRBV28 and TRBJ1-1, is DVKVTQSSRYLVKRTGEKVFLECVQDMDHENMFWYRQDPGLGLRLIYFSYDVKMKEKGDIPEGYSVSREKKERFSLILESASTNQTSMYLCASSSRGGNTEAFFGQGTRLTVV.

The chain recombines TRBV3-1 (or the pseudogene TRBV3-2) with TRBJ2-1; TRBD1 or TRBD2 may be the D gene (5 bases each). This CDR3 region has 16 residues. Per germline, CDR1 LGHDT and CDR2 YNNKEL (reference sequence). Trimming took off 0 bases at V and 5 bases at J, with 14 bases between the two ends. The CDR3 reads CASSQDRGRGDNEQFF. As DNA, the CDR3 is TGTGCCAGCAGCCAAGATCGGGGTAGGGGCGACAATGAGCAGTTCTTC.

The V call is TRBV5-1, the J call TRBJ2-3; 8 nucleotides match TRBD2. The germline gives CDR1 SGHRS, CDR2 YFSETQ. V lost 0 bases and J lost 5; bases outside the gene matches: 2. CDR3 size: 14 residues. CDR3 sequence reads: CASSLGRGVDTQYF. The CDR3 nucleotides are TGCGCCAGCAGCTTGGGGCGGGGGGTAGATACGCAGTATTTT. Variable domain in full (rest from reference TRBV5-1 and TRBJ2-3): KAGVTQTPRYLIKTRGQQVTLSCSPISGHRSVSWYQQTPGQGLQFLFEYFSETQRNKGNFPGRFSGRQFSNSRSEMNVSTLELGDSALYLCASSLGRGVDTQYFGPGTRLTVL.

The chain is built from TRBV7-8 and TRBJ1-1; the D is unclear. Trimming left V 2 bases short and J 5 bases short, with 9 bases between. The CDR3 is made up of 13 amino acids. CDR1 and CDR2 (germline): SGHVS, FQNEAQ. In DNA form, the CDR3 reads TGTGCCAGCAGCTTACTCCCGGGAACTGAAGCTTTCTTT. Translated, it gives CASSLLPGTEAFF.

The chain joins TRBV29-1 to TRBJ1-2; D remains ambiguous. The V gene's germline CDR1 is SQVTM and CDR2 ANQGSEA. V was pared by 3 bases and J by 4 bases, with 6 bases between. The CDR3 has 11 residues. CDR3 DNA sequence: TGCAGCGTTGATTTGGCCTATGGCTACACCTTC. This encodes CSVDLAYGYTF.

This chain uses TRBV5-1 with TRBJ2-5; the D is unclear. The CDR3 has 13 residues. CDR1 and CDR2 (germline): SGHRS, YFSETQ. The V gene lost 0 bases and the J gene lost 1 base, with 4 bases spanning the gap. CDR3 loop: CASSLDIQETQYF. The CDR3 bases are TGCGCCAGCAGCTTGGACATCCAAGAGACCCAGTACTTC.

The chain joins TRBV15 to TRBJ1-3; tentative D call: TRBD1 (5 bases). The CDR3 has 15 amino acids. The germline V gene encodes CDR1 LNHNV and CDR2 YYDKDF (reference sequence). Trimming left V 1 base short and J 2 bases short, with 9 bases between. For the CDR3, the DNA is TGTGCCACCAGCAGAGTCCGGGGCGCTGGAAACACCATATATTTT. Protein: CATSRVRGAGNTIYF.

The chain links TRBV6-5 to TRBJ1-1; 11 positions agree with TRBD1. The CDR3 is 13 residues long. J lost 10 bases, V lost 1 base, and 2 bases had no gene match. Per the germline V gene, CDR1 is MNHEY and CDR2 is SVGAGI. The CDR3, as DNA: TGTGCCAGCAGTTACTGGGACAGGGGGGGAGCTTTCTTT. It yields the protein CASSYWDRGGAFF.

The genes are TRBV24-1 and TRBJ2-3; 11 bases match TRBD1. Germline V gives CDR1 KGHDR, CDR2 SFDVKD. Trimming took 4 bases from V and 4 from J; bases not matched to a gene: 6. CDR3 length equals 16 residues. The CDR3 region has the DNA TGTGCCACCAGTGAACCCGGACAGGGGGCGGCAGATACGCAGTATTTT. This gives the protein CATSEPGQGAADTQYF.

The V gene is TRBV25-1, the J gene TRBJ2-2, with D perhaps TRBD1 (6 bases). Trimming pared 5 bases from V and 1 base from J, leaving 11 bases between. This CDR3 contains 15 residues. CDR1 and CDR2 from the germline V gene are MGHDK and SYGVNS. CDR3 DNA sequence: TGTGCCAGCAGTAGACCGGGACAGAACACCGGGGAGCTGTTTTTT. It is translated as CASSRPGQNTGELFF. The variable domain in full, with the rest retrieved from reference TRBV25-1 and TRBJ2-2, is EADIYQTPRYLVIGTGKKITLECSQTMGHDKMYWYQQDPGMELHLIHYSYGVNSTEKGDLSSESTVSRIRTEHFPLTLESARPSHTSQYLCASSRPGQNTGELFFGEGSRLTVL.